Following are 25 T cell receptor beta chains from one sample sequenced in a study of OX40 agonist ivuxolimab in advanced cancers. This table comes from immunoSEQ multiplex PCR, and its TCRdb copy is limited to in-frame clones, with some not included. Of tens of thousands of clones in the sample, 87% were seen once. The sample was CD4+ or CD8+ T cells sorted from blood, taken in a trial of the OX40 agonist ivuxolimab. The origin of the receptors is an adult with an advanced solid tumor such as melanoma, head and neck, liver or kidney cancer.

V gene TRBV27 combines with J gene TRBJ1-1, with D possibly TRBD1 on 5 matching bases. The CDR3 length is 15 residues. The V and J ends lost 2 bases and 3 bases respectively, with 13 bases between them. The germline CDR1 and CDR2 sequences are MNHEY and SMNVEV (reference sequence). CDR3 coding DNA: TGTGCCAGCAGTTTACGGTGGGGAGGGGACACTGAAGCTTTCTTT. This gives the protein CASSLRWGGDTEAFF.

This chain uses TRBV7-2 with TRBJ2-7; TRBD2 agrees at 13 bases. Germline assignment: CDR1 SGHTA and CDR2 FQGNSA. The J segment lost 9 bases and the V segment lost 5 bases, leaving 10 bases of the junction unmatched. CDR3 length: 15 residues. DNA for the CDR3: TGTGCCAGCAGCCGGTCGGGACTAGCGGGAACGGTGCAGTACTTC. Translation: CASSRSGLAGTVQYF.

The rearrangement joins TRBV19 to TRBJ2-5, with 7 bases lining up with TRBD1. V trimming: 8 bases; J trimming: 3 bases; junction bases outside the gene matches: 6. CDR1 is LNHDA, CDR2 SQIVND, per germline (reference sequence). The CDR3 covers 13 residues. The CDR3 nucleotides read TGTGCCAGTTCCCGGGACAGAGAAGAGACCCAGTACTTC. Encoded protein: CASSRDREETQYF.

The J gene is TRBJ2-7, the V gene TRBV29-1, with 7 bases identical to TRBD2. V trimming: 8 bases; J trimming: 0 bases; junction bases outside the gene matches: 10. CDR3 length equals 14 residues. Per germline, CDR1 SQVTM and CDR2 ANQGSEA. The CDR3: CSITLGGSSYEQYF. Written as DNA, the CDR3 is TGCAGCATAACCTTGGGCGGGAGCTCCTACGAGCAGTACTTC.

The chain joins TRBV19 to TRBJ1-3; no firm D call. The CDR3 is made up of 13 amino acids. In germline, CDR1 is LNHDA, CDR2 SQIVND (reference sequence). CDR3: CASGSGSGNTIYF. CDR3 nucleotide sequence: TGTGCTTCGGGCTCCGGCTCTGGAAACACCATATATTTT.

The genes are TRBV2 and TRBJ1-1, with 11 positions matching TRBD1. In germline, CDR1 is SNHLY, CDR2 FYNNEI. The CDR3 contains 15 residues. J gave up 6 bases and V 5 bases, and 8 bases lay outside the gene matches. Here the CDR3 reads CASSRDGQGASEAFF. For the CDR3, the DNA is TGTGCCAGCAGTCGAGATGGACAGGGGGCCTCTGAAGCTTTCTTT.

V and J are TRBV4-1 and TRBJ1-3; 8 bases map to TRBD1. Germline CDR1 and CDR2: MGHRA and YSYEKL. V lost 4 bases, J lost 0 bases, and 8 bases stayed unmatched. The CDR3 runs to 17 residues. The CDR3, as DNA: TGCGCCAGCAGCCGCCGGACAGGGACTAACTCTGGAAACACCATATATTTT. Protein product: CASSRRTGTNSGNTIYF.

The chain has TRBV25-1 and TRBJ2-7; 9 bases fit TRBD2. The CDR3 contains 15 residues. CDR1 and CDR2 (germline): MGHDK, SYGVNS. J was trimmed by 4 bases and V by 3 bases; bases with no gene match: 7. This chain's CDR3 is CASSDAGGPLYEQYF. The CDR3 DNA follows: TGTGCCAGCAGTGACGCGGGAGGGCCGCTTTACGAGCAGTACTTC.

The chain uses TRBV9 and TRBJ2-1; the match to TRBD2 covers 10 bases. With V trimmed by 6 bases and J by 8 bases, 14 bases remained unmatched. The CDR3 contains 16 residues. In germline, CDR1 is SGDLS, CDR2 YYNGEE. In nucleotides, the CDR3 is TGTGCCAGCACCCGACTAAGCGGGAGGGGGGCTGATGAGCAGTTCTTC. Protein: CASTRLSGRGADEQFF.

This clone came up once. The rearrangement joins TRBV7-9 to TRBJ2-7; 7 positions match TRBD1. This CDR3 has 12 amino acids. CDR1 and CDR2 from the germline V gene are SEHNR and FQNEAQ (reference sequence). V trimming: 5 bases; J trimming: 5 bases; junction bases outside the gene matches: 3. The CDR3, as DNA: TGTGCCAGCAGCCTTACAGGGGACGAGCAGTACTTC. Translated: CASSLTGDEQYF.

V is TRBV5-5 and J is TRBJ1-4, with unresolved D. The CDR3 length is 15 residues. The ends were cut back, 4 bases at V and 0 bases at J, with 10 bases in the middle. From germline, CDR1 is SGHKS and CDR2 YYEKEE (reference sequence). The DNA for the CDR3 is TGTGCCAGCAGCGTTCAGCCGACAACTAATGAAAAACTGTTTTTT. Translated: CASSVQPTTNEKLFF.

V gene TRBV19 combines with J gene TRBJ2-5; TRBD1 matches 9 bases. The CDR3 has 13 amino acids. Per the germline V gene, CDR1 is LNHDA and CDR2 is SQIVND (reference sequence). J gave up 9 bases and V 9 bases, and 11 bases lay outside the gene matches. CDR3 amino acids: CARPRQGVSAQYF. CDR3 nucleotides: TGTGCCAGACCCCGACAGGGGGTATCTGCCCAGTACTTC.

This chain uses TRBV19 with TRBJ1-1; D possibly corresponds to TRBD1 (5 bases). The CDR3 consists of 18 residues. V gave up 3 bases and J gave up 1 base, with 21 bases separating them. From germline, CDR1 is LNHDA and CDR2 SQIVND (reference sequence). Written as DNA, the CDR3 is TGTGCCAGTAGTATGGGGCCCCTTGCAGCAGGGAAGAACACTGAAGCTTTCTTT. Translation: CASSMGPLAAGKNTEAFF.

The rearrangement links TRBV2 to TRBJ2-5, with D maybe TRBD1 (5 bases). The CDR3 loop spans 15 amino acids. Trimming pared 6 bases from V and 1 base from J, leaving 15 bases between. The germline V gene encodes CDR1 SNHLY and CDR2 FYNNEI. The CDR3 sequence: CASRAPTRGQETQYF. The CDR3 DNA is TGTGCCAGCAGGGCACCGACAAGGGGCCAAGAGACCCAGTACTTC.

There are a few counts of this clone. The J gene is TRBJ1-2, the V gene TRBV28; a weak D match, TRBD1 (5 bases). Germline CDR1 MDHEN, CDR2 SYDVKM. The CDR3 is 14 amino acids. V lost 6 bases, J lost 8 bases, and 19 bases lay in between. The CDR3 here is CASRPGHRKGGYTF. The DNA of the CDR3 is TGTGCCAGCAGACCGGGGCATAGAAAGGGAGGCTACACCTTC.

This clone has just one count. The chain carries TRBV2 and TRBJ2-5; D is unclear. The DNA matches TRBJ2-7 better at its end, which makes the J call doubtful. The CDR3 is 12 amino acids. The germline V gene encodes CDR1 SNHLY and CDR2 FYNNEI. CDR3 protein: CASHLSGYEQYF. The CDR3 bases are TGTGCCAGCCATCTTTCGGGCTACGAGCAGTACTTC.

CDR3 bases: TGTGCCAGCAGCTCCAACCGGGACCACAAAAACGGGGAGACCCAGTACTTC. Residues: CASSSNRDHKNGETQYF. This chain links TRBV5-6 with TRBJ2-5; D possibly uses TRBD1 or TRBD2 (5 bases each). This CDR3 comprises 17 residues. V was cut by 3 bases and J by 5 bases, with 23 bases left in between. Germline V lookup: CDR1 SGHDT, CDR2 YYEEEE.

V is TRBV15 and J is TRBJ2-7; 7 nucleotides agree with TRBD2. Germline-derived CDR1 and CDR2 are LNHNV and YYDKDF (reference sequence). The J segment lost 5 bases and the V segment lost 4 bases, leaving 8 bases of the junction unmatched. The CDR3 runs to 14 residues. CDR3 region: CATSTRDYLNEQYF. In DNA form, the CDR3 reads TGTGCCACCAGCACTCGGGACTATTTAAACGAGCAGTACTTC.

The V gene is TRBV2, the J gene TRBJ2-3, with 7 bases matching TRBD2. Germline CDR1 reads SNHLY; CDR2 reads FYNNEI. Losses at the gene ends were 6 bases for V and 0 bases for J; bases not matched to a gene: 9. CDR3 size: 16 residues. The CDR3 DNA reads TGTGCCAGCAGGTTCGAGCGACTAGCCAGCACAGATACGCAGTATTTT. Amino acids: CASRFERLASTDTQYF.

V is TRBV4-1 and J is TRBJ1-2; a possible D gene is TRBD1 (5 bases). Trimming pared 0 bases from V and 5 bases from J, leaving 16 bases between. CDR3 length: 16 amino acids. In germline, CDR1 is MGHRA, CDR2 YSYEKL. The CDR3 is CASSQDWEVGVYGYTF. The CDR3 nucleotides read TGCGCCAGCAGCCAAGATTGGGAAGTGGGGGTTTATGGCTACACCTTC.

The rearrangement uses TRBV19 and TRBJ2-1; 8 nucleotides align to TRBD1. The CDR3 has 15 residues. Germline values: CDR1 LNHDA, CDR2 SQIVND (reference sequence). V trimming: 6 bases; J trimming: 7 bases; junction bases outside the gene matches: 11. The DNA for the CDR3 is TGTGCCAGTAGGAGGGGGCAGGGGGCAGGGAATGAGCAGTTCTTC. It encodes CASRRGQGAGNEQFF.

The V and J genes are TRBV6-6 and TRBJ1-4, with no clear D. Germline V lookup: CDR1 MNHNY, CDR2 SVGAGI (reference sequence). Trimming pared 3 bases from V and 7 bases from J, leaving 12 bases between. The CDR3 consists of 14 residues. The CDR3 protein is CASSYGRSFEKLFF. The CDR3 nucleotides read TGTGCCAGCAGTTATGGAAGGTCTTTTGAAAAACTGTTTTTT.

In DNA, the CDR3 is TGTGCCAGCAGCTTAGCGGTCGGGGTACAAGAGACCCAGTACTTC. Protein sequence: CASSLAVGVQETQYF. The chain links TRBV11-2 to TRBJ2-5; perhaps TRBD2 as D (5 bases). CDR3 size: 15 residues. Germline V CDR1 and CDR2: SGHAT, FQNNGV. V dropped 1 base and J dropped 2 bases, with 11 bases sitting between them.

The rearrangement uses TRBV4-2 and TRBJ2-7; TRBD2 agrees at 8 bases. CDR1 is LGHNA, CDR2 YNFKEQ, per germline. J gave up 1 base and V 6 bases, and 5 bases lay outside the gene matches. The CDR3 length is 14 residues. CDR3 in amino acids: CASSFGGVSYEQYF. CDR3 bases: TGTGCCAGCAGTTTCGGGGGGGTTTCCTACGAGCAGTACTTC.

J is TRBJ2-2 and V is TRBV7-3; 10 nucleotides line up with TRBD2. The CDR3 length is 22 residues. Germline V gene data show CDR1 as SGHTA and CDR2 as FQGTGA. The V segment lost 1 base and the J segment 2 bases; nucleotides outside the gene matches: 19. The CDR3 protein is CASSLRTAQSPSSGGNTGELFF. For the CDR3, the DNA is TGTGCCAGCAGCTTAAGAACCGCGCAATCCCCTTCTAGCGGGGGTAACACCGGGGAGCTGTTTTTT.